Reported below is one T cell receptor beta chain. The sample holds a few counts of this clonotype. Which antigen it targets is not known. No base-level quality is on record; no much larger clone is a single base apart. V loses 3 bases, J loses 7 bases, and the germline ends lie 6 bases apart. Its CDR3 holds 11 amino acids, cysteine through phenylalanine. Only the CDR3 region is kept as DNA, spanning 33 bases read in frame from base 1. The germline V gene sets CDR1 to ENHRY and CDR2 to SYGVKD. The data are from a study of blood T cells in healthy people across ages (dated by TCRdb to 2013 to 2016). Study-level background: In model experiments, template switching captured about one uniquely barcoded TCR beta cDNA molecule for every two T cells. Age-related changes in TCR beta repertoire diversity were measured in the study by deep sequencing normalized with unique cDNA molecular identifiers. The donors were divided into four age groups: young (average approximately 16 years), middle-aged (under 40), aged (approximately 64) and long-lived (roughly 82). To avoid experimental bias, donors of different ages were distributed randomly across sequencing lanes. Two additional independent replicas of 1 million unique cDNA reads from the same blood draw were analyzed for two donors (one aged 18 to 30 and one aged 80 or older).

The library was obtained by 5' RACE. Reads for this sample came from an Illumina HiSeq 2500. A second PCR of roughly 7 to 12 cycles was run with a J-beta primer mix and a sample-barcoded 5' primer. Each TCR beta cDNA molecule received a unique molecular identifier from a template-switch 5' adaptor carrying 12 random nucleotides. Each sample yielded at least 2.5 million CDR3-containing paired-end reads. First-strand cDNA synthesis was performed from all RNA using the Mint cDNA synthesis kit, with priming by a TRBC-specific oligonucleotide. After uracil-DNA glycosylase treatment, a first 18-cycle PCR used universal primers M1SS and BC2_uni_R on all cDNA. As for how the authors treated the data: For normalization, 1 million high-quality reads, each with a distinct molecular identifier, were randomly selected from each sample. Reads sharing molecular identifiers were discarded rather than binned into consensus sequences. MiTCR, set to a Q25 quality threshold and the strictest error-elimination algorithm, was used for CDR3 identification, clonotype clustering and error correction. Lower-bound total TCR beta diversity was estimated with a nonparametric unseen species model using Euler transformation. In-frame beta chains were kept once TCRdb had trimmed the public reads at Q25 with fastp and called clones with MiXCR. Duplicate CDR3 protein sequences are folded into a single record with the most common DNA and genes. In this record, the V and J calls reflect TCRdb's handling and not the investigators' own analysis. Within this sample are hundreds of thousands of distinct CDR3 sequences, with 20% to 25% of them counted one time only. The ten largest clones take up under 4% of the sample.

Findings and caveats that apply to the study as a whole: Estimates of total diversity based on one million sequenced T cells were considered lower bounds and underestimates. Compared with the aged group, more naive CD4+ T cells, fewer expanded clones and increased TCR diversity were shown by the long-lived group, suggesting age selection. Observed TCR beta diversity per million T cells fell roughly linearly with age, and a significant reduction was already apparent by age around 36. Because the CMV infection status of the donors was unknown, age-related changes in expanded clonotypes may potentially have been confounded. There was a strong correlation between observed TCR beta diversity and the percentage of naive T cells measured by flow cytometry. Conclusive comparison of naive and antigen-experienced compartments was prevented by the profiling of bulk unsorted PBMCs.

The donors were roughly 39 Caucasian individuals from Russia, aged roughly 6 to 90 years, who were systemically healthy. Around 10 milliliters of peripheral blood were collected from each donor into EDTA-treated Vacutainer tubes. PBMCs were isolated by Ficoll-Paque density-gradient centrifugation, with at least 7 million obtained per sample. Trizol reagent was used to extract total RNA from the PBMCs, yielding at least 5 micrograms per sample. For every donor, flow cytometry on a PBMC aliquot measured the percentage of naive CD45RAhigh/CD27high T cells. The sequencing sample was made of blood. The source is a man in his sixties or seventies in good health. Recombination joined TRBV10-3 with TRBJ2-5, with the D gene uncertain. In nucleotides, the sequence is TGTGCCATCAGTGATAGTGTGACCCAGTACTTC. The resulting protein is CAISDSVTQYF.